The clone carrying this T cell receptor (beta chain) appeared a single time. As yet, its antigen is unknown. The data were taken from a study of CD8+ T cells in alopecia areata. Across the study: It was 6 to 18 months of tofacitinib, and then there were 6 months off drug.

Study-wide results and limits: Lesional tissue from the scalp (especially in alopecia totalis/universalis) showed higher clonality than normal scalp.

The CDR3 spans 13 residues. Per germline, CDR1 SNHLY and CDR2 FYNNEI. The V end lost 7 bases, the J end lost 0 bases, and 7 bases lay between the germline ends. Lesional scalp tissue (obtained by punch biopsy) and peripheral blood were collected from alopecia areata patients. Extracted RNA was reverse transcribed, and the resulting cDNA served as sequencing template. The assay was immunoSEQ multiplex PCR, and TCRdb's table has in-frame clones only and misses some. The data contain 120,000 or so clones, roughly two fifths of them singletons. The sequence came from a human donor with alopecia areata. V usage is TRBV2 and J usage is TRBJ2-1; D not certain. The sample consisted of CD4+ T cells sorted from blood. CDR3 region: CASKFSSYNEQFF. The CDR3, as DNA: TGTGCCAGCAAGTTTAGCTCCTACAATGAGCAGTTCTTC.